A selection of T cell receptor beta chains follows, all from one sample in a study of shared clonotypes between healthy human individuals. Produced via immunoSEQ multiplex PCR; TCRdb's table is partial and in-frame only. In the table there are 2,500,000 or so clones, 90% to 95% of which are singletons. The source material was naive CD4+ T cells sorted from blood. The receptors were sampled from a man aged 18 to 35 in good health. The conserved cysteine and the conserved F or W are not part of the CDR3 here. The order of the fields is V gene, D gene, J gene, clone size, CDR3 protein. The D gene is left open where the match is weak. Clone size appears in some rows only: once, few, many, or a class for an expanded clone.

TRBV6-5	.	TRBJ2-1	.	ASSYSKGTEQF
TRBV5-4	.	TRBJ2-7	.	ASSADPSRYEQY
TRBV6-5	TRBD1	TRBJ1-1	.	ASRTGGERNTEAF
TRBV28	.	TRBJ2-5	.	ASSLVPGYQETQY
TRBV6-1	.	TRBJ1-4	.	ASRVDTTTNEKLF
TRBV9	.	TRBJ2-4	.	ASSVVGP
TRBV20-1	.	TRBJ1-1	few	SAREGTEAF
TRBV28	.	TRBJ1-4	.	ASTAGRYEKLF
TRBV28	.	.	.	ASSQRDEQY
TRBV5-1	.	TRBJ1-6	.	ASSLVPKGGEKGSPLH
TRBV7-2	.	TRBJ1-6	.	ASSLAPYNSPLH
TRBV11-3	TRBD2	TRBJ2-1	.	ASSFASGGYNEQF
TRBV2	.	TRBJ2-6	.	ARRATGSGANVLT
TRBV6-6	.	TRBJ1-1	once	ASSYSNTEAF
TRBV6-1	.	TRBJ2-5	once	ASSPQQETQY
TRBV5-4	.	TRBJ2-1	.	ASSPRAEAVYNEQF
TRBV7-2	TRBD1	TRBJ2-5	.	ASSLRLDGTGYRETQY
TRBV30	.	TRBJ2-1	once	AWSVIRNEQF
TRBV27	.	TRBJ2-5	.	ASGTRLETQY
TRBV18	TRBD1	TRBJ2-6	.	ASSRDRGPHSGANVLT
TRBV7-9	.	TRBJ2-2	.	ASSLGTSLTGELF
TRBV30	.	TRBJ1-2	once	AWSADTYYGYT
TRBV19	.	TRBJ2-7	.	ASSKLQGTGEQY
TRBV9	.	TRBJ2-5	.	ASSANRETQY
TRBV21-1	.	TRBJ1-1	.	ATLRGINPEAF
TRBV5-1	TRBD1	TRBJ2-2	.	ASSLAVTGTGELF
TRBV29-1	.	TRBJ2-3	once	SVPVGSTDTQY
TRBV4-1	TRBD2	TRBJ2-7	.	ASSQFQLGLVTSEQY
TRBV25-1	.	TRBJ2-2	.	ASSATRTGELF
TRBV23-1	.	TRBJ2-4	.	ASSRPGPRRAKNIQY
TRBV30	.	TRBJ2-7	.	AWSVPAPLAEQY
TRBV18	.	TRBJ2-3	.	ASSPPYGGSLSTDTQY
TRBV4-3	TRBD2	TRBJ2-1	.	ASSQGIGTSALRNEQF
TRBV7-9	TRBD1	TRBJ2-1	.	ASSLGDRGQYNEQF
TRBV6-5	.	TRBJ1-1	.	ASSLDSWTEAF
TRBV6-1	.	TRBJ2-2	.	ASSVGPITGELF
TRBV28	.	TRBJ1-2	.	ASSLTGYGYT
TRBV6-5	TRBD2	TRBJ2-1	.	ASSYRGGRANEQF
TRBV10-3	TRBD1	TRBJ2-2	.	AIRAGTGGAELF
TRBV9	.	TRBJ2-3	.	ASSVLALTDTQY
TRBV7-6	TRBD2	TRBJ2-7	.	ASSPFELAGPYEQY
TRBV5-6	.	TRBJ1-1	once	ASSVRGAGYTEAF
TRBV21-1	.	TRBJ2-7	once	ASSKAGVRYEQY
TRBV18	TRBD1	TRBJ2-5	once	ASSQGTGSQETQY
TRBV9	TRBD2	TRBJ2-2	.	ASSVAGGTGELF
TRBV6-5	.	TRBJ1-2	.	ASSYPGNGYT
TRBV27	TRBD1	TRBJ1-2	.	ASSNGQGTSYGYT
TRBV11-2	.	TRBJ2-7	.	ASSSGGTPGLKIYEQY
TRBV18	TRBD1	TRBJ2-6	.	ASSPPRQGIVDSGANVLT
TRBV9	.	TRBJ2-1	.	ASRGTEQNEQF
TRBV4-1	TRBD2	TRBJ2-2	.	ASSHLAGGPPNTGELF
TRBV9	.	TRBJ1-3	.	ASSVSVTGNTIY
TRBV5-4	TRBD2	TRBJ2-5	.	ASSHDGLAGGQETQY
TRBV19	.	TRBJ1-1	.	ASSIRMALNTEAF
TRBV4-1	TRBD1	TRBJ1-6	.	ASSQPGQTSSYNSPLH